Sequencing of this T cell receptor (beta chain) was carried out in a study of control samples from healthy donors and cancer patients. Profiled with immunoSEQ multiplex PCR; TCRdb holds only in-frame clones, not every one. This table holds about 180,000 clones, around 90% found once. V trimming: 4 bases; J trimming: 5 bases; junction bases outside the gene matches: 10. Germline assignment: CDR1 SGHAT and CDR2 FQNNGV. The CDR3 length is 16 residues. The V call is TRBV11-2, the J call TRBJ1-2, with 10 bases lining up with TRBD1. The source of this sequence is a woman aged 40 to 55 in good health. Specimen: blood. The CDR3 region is CASSSNIRDRGYGYTF. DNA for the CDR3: TGTGCCAGCAGCTCAAACATCCGGGACAGGGGATATGGCTACACCTTC.